The entry below describes one T cell receptor (beta chain). Its antigen is undetermined. With 60 Vbeta and 13 Jbeta primers, the PCR was carried out. Authors' data handling: A later analysis tallied roughly 77 million unique TCR beta chains, 10 million to 12 million of them shared. Sequencing was performed with immunoSEQ multiplex PCR; in TCRdb, only in-frame clones are kept and a portion is missing. Clone size and V and J calls were adopted from that table, with D and trimming inferred from the DNA. This sample has nearly 110,000 clones, with approximately 76% found just once. The data were taken from a study of cytomegalovirus exposure and HLA in healthy donors. CDR3 length: 13 residues. The germline V and J ends were trimmed by 7 bases and 5 bases, with 14 bases remaining between them. Germline lookup yields CDR1 MNHNS and CDR2 SASEGT. Findings and caveats of the study: The study recorded 164 TCR beta chains that were cytomegalovirus-associated. Later analysis revealed greater clonal expansion in HLA-associated TCR beta chains than in equally common others. Fewer N-insertions (relative to the approximately 670-donor mean) were reportedly seen in an Asian-associated ancestry cluster in a later analysis.

The sample was PBMCs. The clonotype was recovered from a man aged 18 to 35 in good health and CMV-seronegative. The chain combines TRBV6-1 with TRBJ1-1, with a weak D call TRBD1 (5 bases). The CDR3 DNA sequence: TGTGCCAGCACTTGGGGCGGGGGGACTGAAGCTTTCTTT. This translates into CASTWGGGTEAFF.